This TCR beta chain was captured by sequencing in a study of blood T cells in healthy people across ages. Overall study findings and caveats: The lack of PBMC sorting stopped any conclusive naive versus antigen-experienced comparison.

Comments on this clonotype: Its antigen is not known.

A J-beta primer mix and a sample-barcoded 5' primer were used in a second PCR of roughly 7 to 12 cycles. TCRdb ran MiXCR on the 5' RACE reads and lists one entry per CDR3 protein. Of more than 1 million distinct CDR3 sequences listed, around 45% are singletons. CDR1 and CDR2 from the germline V gene are ENHRY and SYGVKD. The CDR3 consists of 14 residues. V was clipped by 3 bases and J by 3 bases; unmatched bases: 2. Healthy Caucasians from Russia aged roughly 6 to 95 served as donors. This clonotype originated in a woman aged 60-75 years in good health. The chain recombines TRBV10-3 with TRBJ2-7, with 10 bases fitting TRBD2. The sample taken for sequencing was blood. The CDR3 loop reads CAISDPSGGYEQYF. CDR3 nucleotide sequence: TGTGCCATCAGTGATCCTAGCGGGGGCTACGAGCAGTACTTC.